What follows are 32 T cell receptor beta chains derived from one specimen sequenced in a study of CD8+ T cells in alopecia areata. As the sequencing template, cDNA was produced by extracting RNA and reverse transcribing it. Generated by immunoSEQ multiplex PCR, the TCRdb table keeps only in-frame clones and is missing some. The table includes some 170,000 clones, roughly 66% detected once. The sample consisted of CD8+ T cells sorted from blood, taken at week 0. The receptors come from a human donor with alopecia areata.

V usage is TRBV12-5 and J usage is TRBJ2-5; D unresolved. Trimming removed 4 bases at V and 4 bases at J, with 16 bases between. Germline V gives CDR1 LGHNT, CDR2 FRNRAP. This CDR3 is 15 amino acids long. DNA of the CDR3: TGTGCTAGTGGTTCCCCGCAACGGCCGGGAGAGACCCAGTACTTC. Its protein is CASGSPQRPGETQYF. The full variable domain, with the rest looked up from reference TRBV12-5 and TRBJ2-5, is DARVTQTPRHKVTEMGQEVTMRCQPILGHNTVFWYRQTMMQGLELLAYFRNRAPLDDSGMPKDRFSAEMPDATLATLKIQPSEPRDSAVYFCASGSPQRPGETQYFGPGTRLLVL.

The chain has TRBV19 and TRBJ2-5; D perhaps matches TRBD1 (6 bases). Germline V lookup: CDR1 LNHDA, CDR2 SQIVND (reference sequence). This CDR3 comprises 16 residues. V was cut by 6 bases and J by 3 bases, with 20 bases left in between. The DNA of the CDR3 is TGTGCCAGTAGGCGAAGCCCGACAGGAGCCAAAGAGACCCAGTACTTC. It translates to CASRRSPTGAKETQYF.

This clone has only a few counts. The V call is TRBV5-1, the J call TRBJ2-3; D not certain. Trimming took 3 bases from V and 5 from J, leaving 7 bases between them. Germline CDR1 is SGHRS and CDR2 is YFSETQ. This CDR3 spans 12 amino acids. This chain's CDR3 is CASSYYQDTQYF. The CDR3 bases are TGCGCCAGCAGCTACTACCAAGATACGCAGTATTTT.

The sample holds a few counts of this clone. J is TRBJ2-3 and V is TRBV7-2; no clear D gene. V was cut by 5 bases and J by 1 base, with 16 bases left in between. The germline CDR1 and CDR2 sequences are SGHTA and FQGNSA. The CDR3 is 16 residues long. The CDR3 here is CASSLLVGKRTDTQYF. CDR3 sequence (DNA): TGTGCCAGCAGCCTCCTCGTAGGGAAACGCACAGATACGCAGTATTTT.

The rearrangement joins TRBV6-7 to TRBJ2-7; the match to TRBD1 covers 10 bases. TRBV6-7 is noted as an ORF with a role that remains uncertain. Unmatched junction bases numbered 11, after V lost 0 bases and J lost 6 bases. The CDR3 has 17 residues. The DNA of the CDR3 is TGTGCCAGCAGTTACTCGCCGGGACAGGGGTGTTTAGGCGAGCAGTACTTC. This codes for CASSYSPGQGCLGEQYF.

The V call is TRBV23-1, the J call TRBJ2-1; 8 bases map to TRBD1. TRBV23-1 counts as an open reading frame of uncertain function. The CDR3 length is 18 residues. Trimming removed 2 bases from V and 2 bases from J; junction bases left unmatched: 11. The CDR3 coding sequence is TGCGCCAGCAGTCAAAGACAGACAGGGGACCTCCCCTACAATGAGCAGTTCTTC. Protein: CASSQRQTGDLPYNEQFF.

By proportion, this clone is medium-sized. This rearrangement joins TRBV5-1 to TRBJ2-1; either TRBD1 or TRBD2 may fit D (5 bases each). CDR3 length: 15 residues. Trimming took off 2 bases at V and 2 bases at J, with 11 bases between the two ends. Looked up from germline, CDR1 is SGHRS and CDR2 is YFSETQ. CDR3 sequence reads: CASSFWGTPYNEQFF. CDR3 nucleotide sequence: TGCGCCAGCAGCTTTTGGGGGACCCCCTACAATGAGCAGTTCTTC.

The rearrangement joins TRBV5-1 to TRBJ2-2; TRBD1 might be the D (7 bases). The CDR3 extends over 17 amino acids. Germline V gene sequence: CDR1 SGHRS, CDR2 YFSETQ. V lost 4 bases and J lost 4, with 20 bases in between. CDR3 DNA: TGCGCCAGCAGCCCCTACCAGGCGGAGGGGGCCACCGGGGAGCTGTTTTTT. This encodes CASSPYQAEGATGELFF.

The chain has TRBV4-1 and TRBJ2-5, with D possibly TRBD1 on 6 matching bases. CDR1 is MGHRA and CDR2 is YSYEKL in the germline V gene. The V gene lost 6 bases and the J gene lost 3 bases, with 11 bases spanning the gap. This CDR3 has 13 amino acids. The CDR3 DNA sequence: TGCGCCAGCAGAGACTACAGGGAAGAGACCCAGTACTTC. Its translation is CASRDYREETQYF.

This chain connects TRBV13 to TRBJ2-7; the match to TRBD1 covers 7 bases. Germline V gene sequence: CDR1 PRHDT, CDR2 FYEKMQ (reference sequence). The CDR3 runs to 14 residues. V trimming: 6 bases; J trimming: 0 bases; junction bases outside the gene matches: 5. The CDR3 DNA reads as TGTGCCAGCAGTCCACAGGGGAGCTCCTACGAGCAGTACTTC. This translates into CASSPQGSSYEQYF.

V is TRBV29-1 and J is TRBJ1-4; possible D gene TRBD1, 5 bases. The CDR3 covers 15 residues. V lost 6 bases, J lost 4 bases, and 18 bases lay in between. CDR1 is SQVTM and CDR2 is ANQGSEA in the germline V gene. In nucleotides, the CDR3 is TGCAGCGTACGGGACCGCGACTCTTATAATGAAAAACTGTTTTTT. Protein: CSVRDRDSYNEKLFF.

The CDR3 region is CSAGGGAGGRQYF. The CDR3 nucleotides are TGCAGCGCCGGTGGTGGGGCGGGGGGGCGGCAGTACTTC. The chain uses TRBV29-1 and TRBJ2-5, with 9 bases identical to TRBD2. The length of the CDR3 is 13 residues. Germline V CDR1 and CDR2: SQVTM, ANQGSEA. J gave up 11 bases and V 7 bases, and 14 bases lay outside the gene matches. The variable domain in full, completed from reference TRBV29-1 and TRBJ2-5, reads SAVISQKPSRDICQRGTSLTIQCQVDSQVTMMFWYRQQPGQSLTLIATANQGSEATYESGFVIDKFPISRPNLTFSTLTVSNMSPEDSSIYLCSAGGGAGGRQYFGPGTRLLVL.

This clone appeared a few times. This chain uses TRBV27 with TRBJ2-5, with a possible D match to TRBD1 (5 bases). From germline, CDR1 is MNHEY and CDR2 SMNVEV (reference sequence). The CDR3 has 15 residues. The germline V and J ends were trimmed by 7 bases and 4 bases, with 19 bases remaining between them. The CDR3 sequence is CASNNLQGSRETQYF. The CDR3 coding sequence is TGTGCCAGCAACAACCTTCAGGGATCACGAGAGACCCAGTACTTC.

This clone is a singleton in its sample. V usage is TRBV29-1 and J usage is TRBJ2-5, with D possibly matching TRBD1 (5 bases). The CDR3 contains 14 residues. Per the germline V gene, CDR1 is SQVTM and CDR2 is ANQGSEA. Trimming cost V 6 bases and J 1 base, with 15 bases left between them. Here the CDR3 DNA reads TGCAGCGTCGGAGACAGTGTCTTCCAAGAGACCCAGTACTTC. Translated: CSVGDSVFQETQYF.

This chain joins TRBV30 and TRBJ1-4; perhaps TRBD1 as D (6 bases). V dropped 2 bases and J dropped 3 bases, with 16 bases sitting between them. This CDR3 has 16 residues. The germline V gene has CDR1 GTSNPN and CDR2 SVGIG (reference sequence). CDR3 in amino acids: CAWSRGATVANEKLFF. The CDR3 nucleotides are TGTGCCTGGAGTCGGGGGGCTACAGTCGCTAATGAAAAACTGTTTTTT.

The chain links TRBV6-1 to TRBJ2-1, with D possibly being TRBD2 (5 bases). This CDR3 contains 12 residues. With 7 bases removed from V and 5 bases from J, the gap between germline ends came to 9 bases. Germline V gives CDR1 MNHNS, CDR2 SASEGT. CDR3 DNA: TGTGCCAGCATTCGGGGTCACAATGAGCAGTTCTTC. Its translation is CASIRGHNEQFF.

This clone was found a few times. The V gene is TRBV2, the J gene TRBJ2-5, with 10 bases aligning to TRBD2. The CDR3 is 15 amino acids. Per the germline V gene, CDR1 is SNHLY and CDR2 is FYNNEI. V shed 5 bases and J 5 bases; nucleotides not matched to a gene: 8. As DNA, the CDR3 is TGTGCCAGCAGTTCCAGCGGGGGGGCGTATGAGACCCAGTACTTC. It translates to CASSSSGGAYETQYF.

This clone was seen a few times. The chain has TRBV9 and TRBJ2-3; no firm D call. The CDR3 covers 12 residues. V was trimmed by 5 bases and J by 2 bases, leaving 6 bases between them. The V gene's germline CDR1 is SGDLS and CDR2 YYNGEE. CDR3: CASRGNTDTQYF. The CDR3 DNA follows: TGTGCCAGCAGAGGAAACACAGATACGCAGTATTTT. Looking up the rest from reference TRBV9 and TRBJ2-3 gives the full variable domain: DSGVTQTPKHLITATGQRVTLRCSPRSGDLSVYWYQQSLDQGLQFLIQYYNGEERAKGNILERFSAQQFPDLHSELNLSSLELGDSALYFCASRGNTDTQYFGPGTRLTVL.

The J gene is TRBJ2-7, the V gene TRBV2, with D perhaps matching TRBD2 (6 bases). V was shortened by 4 bases and J by 4 bases, with 14 bases between the two germline ends. The CDR3 has 14 residues. CDR1 and CDR2 (germline): SNHLY, FYNNEI. This CDR3 reads CASSAPGRRYEQYF. For the CDR3, the DNA is TGTGCCAGCAGTGCGCCAGGGAGGAGATACGAGCAGTACTTC.

The CDR3 DNA is TGCGCCAGCAGCTTTACCTACGAGCAGTACTTC. It is translated as CASSFTYEQYF. The rearrangement uses TRBV5-1 and TRBJ2-7; D is unresolved. In germline, CDR1 is SGHRS, CDR2 YFSETQ. V lost 2 bases and J lost 2, with 2 bases in between. The CDR3 is 11 residues long.

The chain uses TRBV15 and TRBJ2-3, with 7 bases that match TRBD2. This CDR3 spans 13 amino acids. V dropped 5 bases and J dropped 4; count of bases not matched to a gene: 3. Germline CDR1 reads LNHNV; CDR2 reads YYDKDF (reference sequence). CDR3 residues: CATSLGGADTQYF. DNA for the CDR3: TGTGCCACCAGCCTTGGGGGGGCAGATACGCAGTATTTT.

The chain carries TRBV6-5 and TRBJ2-7; a possible D gene is TRBD1 (7 bases). The CDR3 sequence is 15 residues long. Looked up from germline, CDR1 is MNHEY and CDR2 is SVGAGI. V was pared by 0 bases and J by 3 bases, with 12 bases between. CDR3 protein: CASSYSTGDFYEQYF. DNA of the CDR3: TGTGCCAGCAGTTACTCCACAGGGGACTTCTACGAGCAGTACTTC.

There are a few counts of this clone. The chain joins TRBV6-5 to TRBJ2-2, with TRBD1 matching over 7 bases. The CDR3 loop spans 15 amino acids. Germline-derived CDR1 and CDR2 are MNHEY and SVGAGI. The junction had 10 bases not matched to a gene; V was cut back by 6 bases and J by 6 bases. CDR3 sequence reads: CASSLSTTGAGELFF. The CDR3, as DNA: TGTGCCAGCAGCTTAAGCACAACAGGGGCCGGGGAGCTGTTTTTT.

This clone was counted at least ten times. The chain uses TRBV14 and TRBJ2-3, with D possibly being TRBD1 (5 bases). The CDR3 extends over 15 amino acids. V gave up 1 base and J gave up 2 bases, with 10 bases separating them. CDR1 SGHDN and CDR2 FVKESK come from the germline V gene. Here the CDR3 reads CASSQAQALTDTQYF. The CDR3 nucleotides read TGTGCCAGCAGCCAAGCACAGGCCCTCACAGATACGCAGTATTTT.

This clone was observed a handful of times. J is TRBJ1-2 and V is TRBV7-9; possible D gene TRBD1, 5 bases. The V gene lost 1 base and the J gene lost 3 bases, with 15 bases spanning the gap. This CDR3 has 16 amino acids. Germline V gives CDR1 SEHNR, CDR2 FQNEAQ (reference sequence). The CDR3 nucleotides are TGTGCCAGCAGCTTAGGGGCTGGCCAGGGAGACTATGGCTACACCTTC. Its translation is CASSLGAGQGDYGYTF.

This chain links TRBV6-5 with TRBJ1-2, with D possibly being TRBD1 (6 bases). Between the trimmed V and J ends, which lost 0 bases and 7 bases, there was a span of 15 bases. This CDR3 comprises 15 residues. CDR1 and CDR2 (germline): MNHEY, SVGAGI. CDR3 region: CASSYSGGRRRGYTF. CDR3 nucleotides: TGTGCCAGCAGTTACTCGGGGGGGCGACGTCGTGGCTACACCTTC.

The V call is TRBV29-1, the J call TRBJ2-2; the match to TRBD1 covers 8 bases. Germline V CDR1 and CDR2: SQVTM, ANQGSEA. The CDR3 length is 15 residues. The J segment lost 6 bases and the V segment lost 0 bases, leaving 6 bases of the junction unmatched. The CDR3 loop reads CSVEDPTGDAGELFF. The CDR3 DNA reads TGCAGCGTTGAAGATCCGACAGGGGATGCCGGGGAGCTGTTTTTT.

The chain employs TRBV15 and TRBJ1-5; TRBD1 is a possible D gene (5 bases). The CDR3 sequence is 15 residues long. Germline values: CDR1 LNHNV, CDR2 YYDKDF (reference sequence). V lost 3 bases and J 2 bases, leaving 11 bases between the germline ends. The CDR3 nucleotides read TGTGCCACCAGCAGCTCAGGGAAGGGCAATCAGCCCCAGCATTTT. This translates into CATSSSGKGNQPQHF.

The chain recombines TRBV2 with TRBJ2-1, with D perhaps TRBD2 (5 bases). Germline V lookup: CDR1 SNHLY, CDR2 FYNNEI. Trimming took off 8 bases at V and 7 bases at J, with 9 bases between the two ends. The CDR3 is 11 residues long. CDR3 nucleotides: TGTGCCAGCCGGGAAGTTAATGAGCAGTTCTTC. Translated, it gives CASREVNEQFF.

The rearrangement uses TRBV27 and TRBJ1-2, with TRBD1 identical over 7 bases. The CDR3 is 15 amino acids. With 4 bases clipped from V and 4 bases from J, the junction kept 9 bases outside the gene matches. The germline V gene has CDR1 MNHEY and CDR2 SMNVEV (reference sequence). CDR3 residues: CASSSFGGTAYGYTF. As DNA, the CDR3 is TGTGCCAGCAGTTCCTTTGGCGGGACAGCCTATGGCTACACCTTC.

The CDR3: CASSALAGGDEQFF. CDR3 nucleotides: TGTGCCAGCAGCGCCCTAGCGGGAGGGGATGAGCAGTTCTTC. V is TRBV9 and J is TRBJ2-1; 12 bases match TRBD2. CDR1 is SGDLS, CDR2 YYNGEE, per germline. V lost 3 bases, J lost 8 bases, and 3 bases stayed unmatched. The CDR3 loop spans 14 amino acids. The whole variable domain, filled in from reference TRBV9 and TRBJ2-1, reads DSGVTQTPKHLITATGQRVTLRCSPRSGDLSVYWYQQSLDQGLQFLIQYYNGEERAKGNILERFSAQQFPDLHSELNLSSLELGDSALYFCASSALAGGDEQFFGPGTRLTVL.

The V and J genes are TRBV27 and TRBJ2-5; the D gene is possibly TRBD2 (5 bases). Germline lookup yields CDR1 MNHEY and CDR2 SMNVEV (reference sequence). V was clipped by 2 bases and J by 0 bases, with 7 bases between them. CDR3 length: 14 amino acids. CDR3 DNA: TGTGCCAGCAGTTTAAACGGGGACCAAGAGACCCAGTACTTC. It yields the protein CASSLNGDQETQYF.